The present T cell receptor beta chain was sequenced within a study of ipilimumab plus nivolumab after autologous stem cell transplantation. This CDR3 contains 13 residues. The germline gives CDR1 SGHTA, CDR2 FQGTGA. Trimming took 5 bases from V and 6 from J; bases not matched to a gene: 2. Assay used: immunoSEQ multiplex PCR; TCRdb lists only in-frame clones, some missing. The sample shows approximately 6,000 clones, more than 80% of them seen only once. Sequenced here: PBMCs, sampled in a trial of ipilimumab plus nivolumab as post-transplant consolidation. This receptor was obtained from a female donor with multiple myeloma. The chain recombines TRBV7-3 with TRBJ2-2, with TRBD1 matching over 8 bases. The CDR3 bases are TGTGCCAGCAGCCCACAGGGGGCCGGGGAGCTGTTTTTT. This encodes CASSPQGAGELFF.